This entry lists 3 T cell receptor beta chains sequenced from one sample in a study of metastatic and nonmetastatic thyroid tumors. TCRdb re-called the PCR reads with MiXCR. The profile shows tens of thousands of clones, around 20% of them singletons. The entire patient cohort was treatment-naive prior to thyroid surgery. The sequenced material came from blood. Receptors were obtained from a male donor with papillary thyroid cancer or a benign thyroid nodule (not recorded which). Some clones in this sample may be carry-over from other donors' samples.

This clone was observed many times. The V gene is TRBV20-1, the J gene TRBJ2-7; 10 bases are a match to TRBD2. Germline assignment: CDR1 DFQATT and CDR2 SNEGSKA (reference sequence). The length of the CDR3 is 13 residues. J lost 6 bases, V lost 3 bases, and 5 bases had no gene match. The CDR3 nucleotides are TGCAGTGCTAGGGCTAGCGGGAGTTTCGAGCAGTACTTC. It codes for CSARASGSFEQYF.

This clone was seen repeatedly, ten times or more. The chain joins TRBV9 to TRBJ2-6; D remains ambiguous. The germline V gene has CDR1 SGDLS and CDR2 YYNGEE. Trimming removed 0 bases at V and 0 bases at J, with 4 bases between. This CDR3 spans 15 amino acids. DNA for the CDR3: TGTGCCAGCAGCGTAGGTCTCTCTGGGGCCAACGTCCTGACTTTC. Protein sequence: CASSVGLSGANVLTF.

This clone was found a few times. The CDR3 DNA reads as TGCAGTGCCCGTGTCGGGGGACTAGCAATTCGCTCCTACAATGAGCAGTTCTTC. Its translation: CSARVGGLAIRSYNEQFF. The V and J genes are TRBV20-1 and TRBJ2-1; 9 nucleotides line up with TRBD2. Germline CDR1 and CDR2: DFQATT and SNEGSKA (reference sequence). CDR3 length: 18 residues. After removal of 6 bases from V and 0 bases from J, the junction contained 15 bases not matched to a gene.